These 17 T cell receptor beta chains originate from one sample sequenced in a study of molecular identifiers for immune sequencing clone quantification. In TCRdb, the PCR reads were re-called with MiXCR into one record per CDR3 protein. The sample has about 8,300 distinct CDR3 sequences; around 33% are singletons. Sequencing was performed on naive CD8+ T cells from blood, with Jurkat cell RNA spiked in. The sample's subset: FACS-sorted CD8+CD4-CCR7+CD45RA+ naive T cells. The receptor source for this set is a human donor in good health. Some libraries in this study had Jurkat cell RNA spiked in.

In nucleotides, the CDR3 is TGTGCCAGCAGTTACTACGGTGGGACCGGGGAGCTGTTTTTT. Its translation is CASSYYGGTGELFF. V and J are TRBV6-2 or TRBV6-3 and TRBJ2-2; D is undetermined. Germline-derived CDR1 and CDR2 are MNHEY and SVGEGT. Trimming pared 1 base from V and 5 bases from J, leaving 8 bases between. The length of the CDR3 is 14 residues.

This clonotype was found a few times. This CDR3 is CASSFYAGTGTDTQYF. DNA for the CDR3: TGTGCCAGCAGCTTTTATGCTGGGACCGGCACAGATACGCAGTATTTT. V is TRBV11-1 and J is TRBJ2-3; D may correspond to TRBD1 or TRBD2 (5 bases each). V dropped 3 bases and J dropped 1 base, with 14 bases sitting between them. This CDR3 contains 16 residues. From germline, CDR1 is SGHAT and CDR2 FQDESV (reference sequence).

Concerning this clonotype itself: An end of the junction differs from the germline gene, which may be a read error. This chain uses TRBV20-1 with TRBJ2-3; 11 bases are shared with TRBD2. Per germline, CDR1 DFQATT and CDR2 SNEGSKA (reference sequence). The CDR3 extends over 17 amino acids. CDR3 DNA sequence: TGCAGTGCTAACGGACTAGCGGGCCGTACTAGCACAGCTACGCAGTATTTT. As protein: CSANGLAGRTSTATQYF.

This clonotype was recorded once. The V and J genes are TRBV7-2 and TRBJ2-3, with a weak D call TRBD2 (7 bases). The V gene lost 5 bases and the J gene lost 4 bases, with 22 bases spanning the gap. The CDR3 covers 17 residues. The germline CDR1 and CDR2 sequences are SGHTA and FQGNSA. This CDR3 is CASSVGDIREAADTQYF. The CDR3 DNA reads TGTGCCAGCAGCGTAGGGGACATTCGGGAGGCCGCAGATACGCAGTATTTT.

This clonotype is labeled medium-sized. The CDR3 protein is CSARDSQGGWSEQYF. The CDR3 DNA sequence: TGCAGTGCTAGAGATTCACAGGGAGGTTGGAGCGAGCAGTACTTC. This chain joins TRBV20-1 and TRBJ2-7; D is tentatively TRBD1 or TRBD2 (6 bases each). V gave up 0 bases and J gave up 6 bases, with 18 bases separating them. This CDR3 region has 15 residues. Germline CDR1 is DFQATT and CDR2 is SNEGSKA (reference sequence).

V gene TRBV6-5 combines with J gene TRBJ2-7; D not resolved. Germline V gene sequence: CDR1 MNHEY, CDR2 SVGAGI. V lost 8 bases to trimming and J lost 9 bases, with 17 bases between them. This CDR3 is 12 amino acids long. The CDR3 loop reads CASGPRSKWQYF. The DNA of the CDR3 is TGTGCCAGCGGCCCACGGAGTAAGTGGCAGTACTTC.

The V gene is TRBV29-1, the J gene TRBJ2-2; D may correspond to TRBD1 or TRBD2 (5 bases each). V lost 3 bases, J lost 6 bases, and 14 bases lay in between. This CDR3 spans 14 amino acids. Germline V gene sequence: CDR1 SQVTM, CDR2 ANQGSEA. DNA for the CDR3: TGCAGCGTTGACGAGGGGTTTAACGCCGGGGAGCTGTTTTTT. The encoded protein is CSVDEGFNAGELFF.

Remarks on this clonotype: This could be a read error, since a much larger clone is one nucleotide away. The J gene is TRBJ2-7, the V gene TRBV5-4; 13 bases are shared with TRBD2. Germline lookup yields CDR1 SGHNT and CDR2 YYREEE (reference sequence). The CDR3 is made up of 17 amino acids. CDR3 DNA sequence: TGTGCCAGCAGCAAGCCGGGACTAGCGGGATACTCCTACGAGCGGTACTTC. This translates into CASSKPGLAGYSYERYF. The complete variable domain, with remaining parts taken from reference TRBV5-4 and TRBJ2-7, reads ETGVTQSPTHLIKTRGQQVTLRCSSQSGHNTVSWYQQALGQGPQFIFQYYREEENGRGNFPPRFSGLQFPNYSSELNVNALELDDSALYLCASSKPGLAGYSYERYFGPGTRLTVT.

The CDR3 coding sequence is TGTGTCAGCCCTAGAGGTACTGCCATCGGGGGGTACGAGCAGTACTTC. Translation: CVSPRGTAIGGYEQYF. The chain is built from TRBV21-1 and TRBJ2-7; the DNA was not compared with TRBD1, the D call given in the table. TRBV21-1 is listed as a pseudogene. The CDR3 loop spans 16 amino acids.

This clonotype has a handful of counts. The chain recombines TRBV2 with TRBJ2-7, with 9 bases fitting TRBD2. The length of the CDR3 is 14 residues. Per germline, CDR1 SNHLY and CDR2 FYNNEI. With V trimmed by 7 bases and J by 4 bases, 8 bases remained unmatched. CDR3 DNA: TGTGCCAGCAAGCCTAGCGGGGTCCGTTACGAGCAGTACTTC. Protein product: CASKPSGVRYEQYF.

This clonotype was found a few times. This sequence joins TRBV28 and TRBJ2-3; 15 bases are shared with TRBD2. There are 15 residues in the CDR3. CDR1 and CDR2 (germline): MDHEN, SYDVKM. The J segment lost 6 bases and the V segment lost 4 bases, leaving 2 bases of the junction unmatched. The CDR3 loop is CASSWTSGRVDTQYF. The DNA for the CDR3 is TGTGCCAGCAGTTGGACTAGCGGGAGGGTGGATACGCAGTATTTT. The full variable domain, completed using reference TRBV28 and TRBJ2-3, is DVKVTQSSRYLVKRTGEKVFLECVQDMDHENMFWYRQDPGLGLRLIYFSYDVKMKEKGDIPEGYSVSREKKERFSLILESASTNQTSMYLCASSWTSGRVDTQYFGPGTRLTVL.

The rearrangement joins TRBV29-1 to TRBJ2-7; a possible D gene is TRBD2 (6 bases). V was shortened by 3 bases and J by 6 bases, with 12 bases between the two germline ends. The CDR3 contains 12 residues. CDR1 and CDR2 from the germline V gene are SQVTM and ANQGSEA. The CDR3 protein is CSVEGQAGEQYF. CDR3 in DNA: TGCAGCGTTGAGGGTCAAGCGGGCGAGCAGTACTTC.

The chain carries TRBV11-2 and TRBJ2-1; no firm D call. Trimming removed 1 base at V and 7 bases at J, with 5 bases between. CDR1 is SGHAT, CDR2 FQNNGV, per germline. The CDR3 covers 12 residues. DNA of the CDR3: TGTGCCAGCAGCTTAGTTGGGAATGAGCAGTTCTTC. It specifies CASSLVGNEQFF.

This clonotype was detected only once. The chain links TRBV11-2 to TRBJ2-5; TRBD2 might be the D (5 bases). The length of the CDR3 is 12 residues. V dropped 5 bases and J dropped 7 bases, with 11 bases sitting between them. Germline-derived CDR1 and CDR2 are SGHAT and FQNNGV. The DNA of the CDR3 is TGTGCCAGCAGCATAACTGGAGGGACCCAGTACTTC. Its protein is CASSITGGTQYF.

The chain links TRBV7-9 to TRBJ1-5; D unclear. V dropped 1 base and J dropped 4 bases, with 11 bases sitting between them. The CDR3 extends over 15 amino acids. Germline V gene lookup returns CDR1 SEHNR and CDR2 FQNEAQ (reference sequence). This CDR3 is CASSLVGLGNQPQHF. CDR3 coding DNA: TGTGCCAGCAGCTTAGTTGGACTGGGGAATCAGCCCCAGCATTTT.

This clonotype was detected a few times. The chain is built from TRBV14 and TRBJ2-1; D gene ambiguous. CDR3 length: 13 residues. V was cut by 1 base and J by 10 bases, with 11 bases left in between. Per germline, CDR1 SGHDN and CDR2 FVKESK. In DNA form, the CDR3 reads TGTGCCAGCAGCCAAGCGATGGTTGGGGAGCAGTTCTTC. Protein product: CASSQAMVGEQFF.

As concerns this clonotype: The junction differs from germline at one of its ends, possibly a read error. This CDR3 reads CASNFARGYNEQIF. The CDR3 DNA reads as TGTGCCAGTAACTTCGCTAGGGGGTACAATGAGCAGATCTTC. The chain joins TRBV19 to TRBJ2-1; tentatively, D is TRBD1 (6 bases). The V gene's germline CDR1 is LNHDA and CDR2 SQIVND (reference sequence). This CDR3 region has 14 residues.